Below are 13 T cell receptor beta chains sequenced from a single sample in a study of OX40 agonist ivuxolimab in advanced cancers. Measured with immunoSEQ multiplex PCR; TCRdb has only the in-frame clones, and not every one. The sample has about 50,000 clones, roughly nine tenths seen once. Sequenced material: CD4+ or CD8+ T cells sorted from blood, taken in a trial of the OX40 agonist ivuxolimab. These receptor sequences come from an adult with an advanced solid tumor such as melanoma, head and neck, liver or kidney cancer.

This sequence joins TRBV11-2 and TRBJ2-1; 8 bases align to TRBD1. Germline V gene sequence: CDR1 SGHAT, CDR2 FQNNGV. V shed 4 bases and J 9 bases; nucleotides not matched to a gene: 8. The CDR3 loop spans 14 amino acids. DNA for the CDR3: TGTGCCAGCAGCTCGATCCCACAGGGGGGTGAGCAGTTCTTC. This codes for CASSSIPQGGEQFF.

V and J are TRBV7-6 and TRBJ2-7; the D gene is possibly TRBD2 (5 bases). CDR3 length equals 15 residues. Looked up from germline, CDR1 is SGHVS and CDR2 is FNYEAQ. Deletions cut 4 bases from V and 3 bases from J, with 16 bases between. The DNA for the CDR3 is TGTGCCAGCAGCTCCCGAATGCTGGGAGACTACGAGCAGTACTTC. This codes for CASSSRMLGDYEQYF.

This clone was recorded only once. The J gene is TRBJ2-7, the V gene TRBV5-1; D may be TRBD1 (5 bases). The germline V and J ends were trimmed by 4 bases and 3 bases, with 20 bases remaining between them. CDR1 SGHRS and CDR2 YFSETQ come from the germline V gene. The CDR3 extends over 16 amino acids. DNA of the CDR3: TGCGCCAGCAGCATCCTAAACGGCCAGGGCATCTACGAGCAGTACTTC. Amino acids: CASSILNGQGIYEQYF.

The rearrangement links TRBV28 to TRBJ2-7, with 9 bases aligning to TRBD1. V lost 5 bases to trimming and J lost 4 bases; unmatched junction nucleotides: 3. This CDR3 is 13 amino acids long. Per germline, CDR1 MDHEN and CDR2 SYDVKM. This CDR3 is CASSETGGYEQYV. The CDR3 DNA reads TGTGCCAGCAGTGAGACAGGGGGATACGAGCAGTACGTC.

The chain recombines TRBV21-1 with TRBJ1-1. TRBV21-1 is a pseudogene locus. CDR3 length: 15 residues. DNA for the CDR3: TGTGCCAGCAGCCCCCGAGGGCAGGTTATACCGGTGGCTTTCTTT. It is translated as CASSPRGQVIPVAFF.

The rearrangement links TRBV7-8 to TRBJ2-7; the D is unclear. Germline CDR1 SGHVS, CDR2 FQNEAQ. This CDR3 has 15 residues. Trimming took 1 base from V and 5 from J, leaving 15 bases between them. The DNA for the CDR3 is TGTGCCAGCAGCTTAGAAGGCTGGGCTCCCGACGAGCAGTACGTC. Protein product: CASSLEGWAPDEQYV.

The chain couples TRBV7-6 to TRBJ2-3, with TRBD2 identical over 9 bases. This CDR3 has 16 residues. CDR1 is SGHVS and CDR2 is FNYEAQ in the germline V gene. Trimming removed 0 bases from V and 2 bases from J; junction bases left unmatched: 3. The CDR3 DNA reads as TGTGCCAGCAGCTTAGCGGCTAGCGGGGCCACAGATACGCAGTATTTT. Amino acids: CASSLAASGATDTQYF.

The CDR3 sequence is CASSVGSSGTEAFF. CDR3 sequence (DNA): TGTGCCAGCAGCGTTGGGTCTTCTGGGACTGAAGCTTTCTTT. The chain combines TRBV7-3 with TRBJ1-1; no firm D call. Germline V gene data show CDR1 as SGHTA and CDR2 as FQGTGA. The ends were cut back, 5 bases at V and 5 bases at J, with 15 bases in the middle. The CDR3 loop spans 14 amino acids.

This rearrangement joins TRBV9 to TRBJ1-2; TRBD1 is a possible D gene (5 bases). Germline assignment: CDR1 SGDLS and CDR2 YYNGEE. Trimming stripped 0 bases from V and 2 bases from J, with 11 bases between. The length of the CDR3 is 15 residues. DNA of the CDR3: TGTGCCAGCAGCGTAGCAGCAGGGCCGAACTATGGCTACACCTTC. It encodes CASSVAAGPNYGYTF.

The chain employs TRBV27 and TRBJ1-1; D is possibly TRBD1 (6 bases). Trimming pared 6 bases from V and 1 base from J, leaving 24 bases between. The CDR3 contains 18 residues. Germline-derived CDR1 and CDR2 are MNHEY and SMNVEV (reference sequence). This CDR3 is CASRGGGIPLPRNTEAFF. CDR3 nucleotides: TGTGCCAGCAGAGGCGGGGGCATCCCCTTACCTCGGAACACTGAAGCTTTCTTT.

The chain combines TRBV19 with TRBJ1-2; unclear D gene. Germline loops: CDR1 LNHDA, CDR2 SQIVND (reference sequence). V dropped 5 bases and J dropped 8 bases, with 21 bases sitting between them. This CDR3 has 15 residues. The CDR3 DNA follows: TGTGCCAGTAGTTCACCGGGAGTCTTCGTTGAGGGCTACACCTTC. Translating it yields CASSSPGVFVEGYTF.

The chain joins TRBV5-5 to TRBJ1-4; D unclear. The V gene's germline CDR1 is SGHKS and CDR2 YYEKEE (reference sequence). This CDR3 has 14 residues. Trimming took 0 bases from V and 4 from J, leaving 7 bases between them. CDR3 residues: CASSLDRFNEKLFF. As DNA, the CDR3 is TGTGCCAGCAGCTTGGACAGATTTAATGAAAAACTGTTTTTT.

This sequence joins TRBV27 and TRBJ2-7; D remains unclear. V was cut by 3 bases and J by 1 base, with 7 bases left in between. The germline CDR1 and CDR2 sequences are MNHEY and SMNVEV (reference sequence). CDR3 length: 13 residues. The CDR3: CASSFADSYEQYF. For the CDR3, the DNA is TGTGCCAGCAGTTTCGCAGATTCCTACGAGCAGTACTTC.